Sequencing of this T cell receptor beta chain was carried out in a study of cytomegalovirus exposure and HLA in healthy donors (TCRdb year 2017). Some background on the complete study: In an earlier analysis of approximately 640 of the donors, under 300 Gb of sequence data and 117 million unique TCR beta sequences from roughly 200 million T cells were reported. Approximately 310 gigabases of sequencing data and 80 million or so unique TCR sequences were included in an early release covering 550 to 800 HLA-typed donors. The genetic ancestry cluster associated with self-reported Caucasian donors included 80% to 90% of the roughly 400 genotyped donors. The study was designed to test whether signatures of past pathogen exposure could be identified by cataloging public T cell receptors. Using immunosequencing, the study profiled T cell repertoires from 500 to 800 subjects and related those repertoires to cytomegalovirus serostatus. Along with the approximately 600-subject first cohort, a separate validation cohort of 120 different subjects was used. The study combined high-throughput TCR immunosequencing, statistical association of individual TCRs with disease status, and machine learning to predict cytomegalovirus infection status. A later analysis re-analyzed previously published TCR beta repertoires from several hundred donors and added high-resolution HLA genotyping to study TCR occurrence patterns. In the later analysis, no new phenotypic data were used to find candidate immune exposures; instead, reliance was placed on TCR beta sequences and their occurrence across donors. In an earlier analysis of 550 to 700 of the donors, high-throughput TCR beta sequencing was used to judge whether each TCR beta V gene segment behaved as functional or pseudogenic. Donor age, sex, ethnicity and CMV serostatus were collected together with the repertoire data. In a later genetic analysis, genome-wide SNP genotypes for about 55% of the roughly 700 donors were used, and that subset was treated as a discovery cohort. Every discovery cohort repertoire had been produced on one sequencing platform. HLA typing covered class I and class II loci at four-digit resolution. Typing coverage varied by locus: about 629-640 donors for A, B, C, DRB1 and DQB1; under 550 for DQA1; more than 600 for DPA1; 400 to 480 for DPB1. A handful of DR-DQ haplotypes were handled as single units for association and clustering because linkage in the cohort was strong. Among approximately 370 genotyped donors of the cohort, an average of about 220,000 unique TCR beta nucleotide sequences was sequenced per donor, of which approximately 18% were non-productive. The research as a whole found: Because counts were too low, more than 15 rarely observed V segments, including chromosome 9 orphons, were left out of the earlier analysis of roughly 600 of the donors. This cohort had only TCR beta chains sequenced, and the lack of alpha or paired-chain data limited which features could be detected. The authors suggested that the approach could potentially be generalized to other disease states and immunological phenotypes. Immune exposure information for the cohort was limited to CMV serostatus. A cluster of highly shared sequence variants was judged likely to represent a technical artifact of the sequencing pipeline. In vitro tests confirmed that a few of the cytomegalovirus-associated TCR beta chains recognize cytomegalovirus antigens. A later genetic analysis associated a missense DCLRE1C variant with V-gene and J-gene trimming of TCR beta chains, and an independent cohort replicated the association. A total of 150 to 200 TCR beta chains were listed by the study as associated with cytomegalovirus. The 87-base-pair reads could not distinguish some IMGT-functional V segments, including TRBV6-2 and TRBV6-3, so those segments were excluded. In a later analysis, most CMV-associated TCR beta chains were found to appear HLA-restricted, with HLA associations seemingly driven largely by CMV exposure. Roughly uniform sequencing depth across donors was assumed in presence/absence analyses, although this assumption may not hold. According to a later analysis, TCR association rates differed among HLA loci, with DRB1 alleles showing the most associated TCRs and HLA-C alleles showing the fewest. Across donors, most TCR sequences were observed very rarely, whereas some public TCRs were present in many individuals. According to a later analysis, parvovirus B19, influenza, CMV and Epstein-Barr virus appeared linked to several top co-occurrence clusters. A later genetic analysis reported fewer N-insertions in productive TCRs among donors in an Asian-associated ancestry cluster than the roughly 670-donor mean. Specific HLA alleles were associated with about 17,000 TCR beta sequences at a false discovery rate of 0.05 in a later analysis. A further reported finding was that TCR beta sequences accurately predicted the HLA-A and HLA-B alleles for most subjects in the first cohort. When HLA alleles, especially DR and DQ, strongly co-occurred, attributing TCR associations to individual alleles was difficult. In an earlier analysis of 450 to 750 of the donors, most TCR beta V segments appeared in productive rearrangements about 87% or about 30% of the time, broadly matching IMGT annotations. A later analysis found that HLA-associated TCR beta chains were more clonally expanded and had lower generation probabilities than equally common non-associated chains. In both the original and validation cohorts, the classifier was reported to diagnose cytomegalovirus status with high specificity and sensitivity. Because some donors lacked HLA typing at each locus, the association tests relied only on the typed subset. Correlated functional status among segregating V segments might reflect linkage disequilibrium, but an unknown experimental factor could not be ruled out.

With regard to this clone: What antigen it recognizes has not been identified. The junction departs from the called germline gene at one end, perhaps through a read error.

The library was prepared using the immunoSEQ multiplex PCR assay. For the multiplex PCR, a mixture combining 60 forward primers for TCR Vbeta segments and 13 reverse primers for TCR Jbeta segments was used. A multiplex PCR assay on genomic DNA amplified the CDR3 region of rearranged TCR beta genes. On the Illumina HiSeq System, the amplified TCR beta libraries were sequenced as 87-base-pair reads. The paper's processing steps were these. A later analysis tallied about 77 million unique TCR beta chains across the 666 repertoires, and about 12 million of those chains were shared by two or more donors. A nearest-neighbor algorithm error-corrected the raw reads and collapsed the reads into unique sequences, merging closely related sequences to remove PCR and sequencing errors. To assign V, D and J gene segments, CDR3 sequences were aligned to IMGT reference sequences. Each retained sequence needed at least a six-nucleotide match to both a V gene segment and a J gene segment. A rearrangement counted as productive if the CDR3 had no stop codons and remained in frame with V and J, and every other rearrangement counted as non-productive. CDR3 was defined by IMGT convention, running from the second conserved V-encoded cysteine to the conserved J-encoded phenylalanine. In an earlier analysis of just under 600 of the donors, sequences lacking an unambiguous match to a single V gene segment were excluded. In an earlier analysis of some 590 of the donors, a V segment was called functional when productive rearrangements were above 56.7%, and segregating when the standard deviation between donors exceeded 5%. A statistical classification framework was built for diagnosing cytomegalovirus status from the catalog of TCR beta chain sequences. V and J gene assignment, in a later analysis, came from comparing TCR nucleotide sequences with IMGT/GENE-DB human TR gene sequences. Using the TCRdist pipeline, a later analysis assigned CDR3 sequences along with most-parsimonious VDJ recombination scenarios. In a later analysis, each TCR beta chain was defined by its CDR3 amino acid sequence together with its V-gene family, and reads lacking a unique V-gene family were excluded. A later analysis removed 500 to 650 highly shared, low-generation-probability nucleotide sequences to deal with suspected cross-contamination and a sequencing artifact. For each public chain, a later analysis derived a clonal expansion index from normalized ranks of inferred template counts within each repertoire. Generation probabilities in a later analysis came from a VDJ recombination model fitted to out-of-frame rearrangements, and those results were checked against IGoR. In a later analysis, TCR-TCR, TCR-HLA and TCR-CMV co-occurrence was scored with hypergeometric tests, and a repertoire-size bias correction was applied to TCR pairs. To estimate false discovery rates, a later analysis permuted the HLA or CMV assignments 20 times. In a later analysis, co-occurring TCRs were grouped using DBSCAN, with TCRdist sequence similarity added in when clustering inside HLA-allele-positive subsets. Repertoires with fewer than 30,000 or more than 120,000 public chains, plus five repertoires with anomalous nucleotide sharing, were excluded from co-occurrence clustering. TCRdb carries this immuneACCESS record with in-frame sequences only. Its versions omit some clonotypes, under half of them owing to an unresolved V gene in the studies checked, with the rest unexplained. V and J calls and clone size come straight from that table; D and trimming were deduced from the DNA. For this sample there are 150,000 to 200,000 clones; 78% appear just once. Around 7% of the sample lies in the top ten.

The cysteine opens and the phenylalanine closes a CDR3 of 15 amino acids. Left in the record is the CDR3 DNA by itself, 45 bases read in frame from the first base. Per the germline V gene, MGHRA is the CDR1 and YSYEKL is the CDR2. The cohort comprised 550 to 700 healthy bone marrow donors. All cohort members were sampled while nominally healthy, although unrecorded immune exposures were likely present. The donor tested CMV seropositive, placing the donor among the approximately 290 seropositive members of the cohort. A peripheral blood sample was collected from each donor, and TCR beta sequencing was performed on peripheral blood mononuclear cells. The Qiagen DNeasy Blood Extraction Kit was used to extract genomic DNA from the blood cell samples.

This receptor was identified in a woman aged 40 to 50 in good health and CMV-seropositive. The chain is assembled from TRBV4-1 and TRBJ2-4; TRBD1 aligns with 10 central bases. Material: PBMCs. The CDR3 reads as follows: CASSHSGTGANSQYF. At the DNA level, the sequence is TGCGCCAGCAGCCATTCCGGGACAGGGGCGAACAGTCAGTACTTC.